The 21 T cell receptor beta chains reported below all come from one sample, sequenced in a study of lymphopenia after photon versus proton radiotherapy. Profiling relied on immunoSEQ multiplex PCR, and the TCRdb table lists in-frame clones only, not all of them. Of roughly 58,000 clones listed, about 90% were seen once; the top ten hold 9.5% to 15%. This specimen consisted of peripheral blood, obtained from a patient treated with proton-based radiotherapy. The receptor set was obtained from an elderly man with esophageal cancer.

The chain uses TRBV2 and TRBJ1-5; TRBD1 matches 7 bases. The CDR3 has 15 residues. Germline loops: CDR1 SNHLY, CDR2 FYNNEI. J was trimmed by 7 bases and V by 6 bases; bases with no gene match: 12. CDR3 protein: CASSQGRQGRQPQHF. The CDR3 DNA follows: TGTGCCAGCAGCCAGGGCCGACAGGGTCGACAGCCCCAGCATTTT.

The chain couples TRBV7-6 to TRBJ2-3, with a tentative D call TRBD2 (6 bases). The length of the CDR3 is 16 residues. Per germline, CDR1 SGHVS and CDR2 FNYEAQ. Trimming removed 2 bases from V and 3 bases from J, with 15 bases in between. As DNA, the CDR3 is TGTGCCAGCAGCTTACGGACGGGAGATGCGACAGATACGCAGTATTTT. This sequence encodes CASSLRTGDATDTQYF. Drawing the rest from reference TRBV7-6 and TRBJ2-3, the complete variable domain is GAGVSQSPRYKVTKRGQDVALRCDPISGHVSLYWYRQALGQGPEFLTYFNYEAQQDKSGLPNDRFSAERPEGSISTLTIQRTEQRDSAMYRCASSLRTGDATDTQYFGPGTRLTVL.

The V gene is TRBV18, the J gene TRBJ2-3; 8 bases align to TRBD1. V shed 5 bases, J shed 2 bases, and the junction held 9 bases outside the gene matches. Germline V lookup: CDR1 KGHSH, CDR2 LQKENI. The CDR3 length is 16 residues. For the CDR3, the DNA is TGTGCCAGCTCAGGACAGGGAATCCTCTACACAGATACGCAGTATTTT. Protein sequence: CASSGQGILYTDTQYF.

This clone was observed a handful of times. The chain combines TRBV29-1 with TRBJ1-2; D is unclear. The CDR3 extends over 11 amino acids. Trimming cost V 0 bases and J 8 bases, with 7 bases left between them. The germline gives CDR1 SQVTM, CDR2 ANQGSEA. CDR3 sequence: CSVEDTDGYTF. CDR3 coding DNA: TGCAGCGTTGAAGATACGGACGGCTACACCTTC.

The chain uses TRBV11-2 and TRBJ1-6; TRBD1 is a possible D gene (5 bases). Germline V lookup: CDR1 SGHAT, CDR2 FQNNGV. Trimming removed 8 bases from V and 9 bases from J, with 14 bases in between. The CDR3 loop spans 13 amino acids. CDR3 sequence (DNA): TGTGCCAGCGGCCCGGGGCGACTTTCACCCCTCCACTTT. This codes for CASGPGRLSPLHF.

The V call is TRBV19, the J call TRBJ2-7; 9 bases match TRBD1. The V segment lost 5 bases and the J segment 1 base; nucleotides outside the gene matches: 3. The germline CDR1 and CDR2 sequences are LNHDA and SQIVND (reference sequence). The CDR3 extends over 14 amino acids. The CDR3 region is CASSPTGGSYEQYF. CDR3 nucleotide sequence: TGTGCCAGTAGTCCGACAGGGGGGTCCTACGAGCAGTACTTC.

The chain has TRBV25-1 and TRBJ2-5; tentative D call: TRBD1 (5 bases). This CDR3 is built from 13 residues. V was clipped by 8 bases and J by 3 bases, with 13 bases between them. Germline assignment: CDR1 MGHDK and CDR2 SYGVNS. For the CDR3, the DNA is TGTGCCAGCGGGGCTGACACCAAAGAGACCCAGTACTTC. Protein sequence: CASGADTKETQYF.

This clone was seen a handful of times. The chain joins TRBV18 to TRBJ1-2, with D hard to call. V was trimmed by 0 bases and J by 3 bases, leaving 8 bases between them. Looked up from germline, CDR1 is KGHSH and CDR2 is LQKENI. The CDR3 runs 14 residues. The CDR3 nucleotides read TGTGCCAGCTCACCACCCTTTGTAGACTATGGCTACACCTTC. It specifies CASSPPFVDYGYTF.

CDR3 coding DNA: TGCGCCAGCAATCAAGGGGGCGCGAACACCGGGGAGCTGTTTTTT. Amino acids: CASNQGGANTGELFF. The chain links TRBV5-1 to TRBJ2-2, with TRBD1 matching over 7 bases. J was trimmed by 0 bases and V by 6 bases; bases with no gene match: 5. This CDR3 spans 15 amino acids. CDR1 and CDR2 from the germline V gene are SGHRS and YFSETQ.

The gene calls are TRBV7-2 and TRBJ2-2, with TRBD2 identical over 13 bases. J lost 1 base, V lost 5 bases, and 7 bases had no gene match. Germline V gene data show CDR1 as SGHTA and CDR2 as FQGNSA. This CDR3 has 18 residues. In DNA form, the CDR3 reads TGTGCCAGCAGCGGGGGACTAGCGGGATCCTTGAACACCGGGGAGCTGTTTTTT. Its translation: CASSGGLAGSLNTGELFF. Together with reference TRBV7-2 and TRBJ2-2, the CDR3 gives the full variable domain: GAGVSQSPSNKVTEKGKDVELRCDPISGHTALYWYRQSLGQGLEFLIYFQGNSAPDKSGLPSDRFSAERTGGSVSTLTIQRTQQEDSAVYLCASSGGLAGSLNTGELFFGEGSRLTVL.

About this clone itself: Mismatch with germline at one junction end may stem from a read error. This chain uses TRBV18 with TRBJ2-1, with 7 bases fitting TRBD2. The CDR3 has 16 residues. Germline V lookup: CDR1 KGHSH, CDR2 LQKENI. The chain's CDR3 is CASSPLSGDSYNEQFF. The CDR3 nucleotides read TGTGCCAGCTCCCCACTCAGCGGGGACTCCTACAATGAGCAGTTCTTC.

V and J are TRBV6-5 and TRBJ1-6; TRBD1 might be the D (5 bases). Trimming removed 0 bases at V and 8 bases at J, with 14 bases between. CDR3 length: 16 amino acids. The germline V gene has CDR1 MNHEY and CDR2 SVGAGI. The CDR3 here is CASSYSISQGYSPLHF. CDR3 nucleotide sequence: TGTGCCAGCAGTTACTCGATTAGTCAGGGATATTCACCCCTCCACTTT.

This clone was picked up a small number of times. The CDR3 reads CASSLGLAGDYEQYF. The CDR3 DNA reads TGTGCCAGCAGCCTAGGACTAGCGGGAGACTACGAGCAGTACTTC. The J gene is TRBJ2-7, the V gene TRBV5-4; 13 positions agree with TRBD2. This CDR3 is built from 15 residues. Per germline, CDR1 SGHNT and CDR2 YYREEE (reference sequence). Trimming took 4 bases from V and 3 from J; bases not matched to a gene: 4.

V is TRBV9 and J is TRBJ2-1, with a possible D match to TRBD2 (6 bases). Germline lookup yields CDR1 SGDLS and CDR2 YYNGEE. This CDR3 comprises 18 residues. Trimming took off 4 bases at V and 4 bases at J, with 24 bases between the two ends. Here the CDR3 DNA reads TGTGCCAGCAGCCCGAGGCCAATGGGTCAGGGAGGATACAATGAGCAGTTCTTC. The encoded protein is CASSPRPMGQGGYNEQFF.

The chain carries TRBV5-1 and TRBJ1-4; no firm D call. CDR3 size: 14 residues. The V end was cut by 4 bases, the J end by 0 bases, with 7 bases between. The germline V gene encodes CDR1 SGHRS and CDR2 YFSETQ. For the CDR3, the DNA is TGCGCCAGCAGCCCGGGGTCAACTAATGAAAAACTGTTTTTT. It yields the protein CASSPGSTNEKLFF.

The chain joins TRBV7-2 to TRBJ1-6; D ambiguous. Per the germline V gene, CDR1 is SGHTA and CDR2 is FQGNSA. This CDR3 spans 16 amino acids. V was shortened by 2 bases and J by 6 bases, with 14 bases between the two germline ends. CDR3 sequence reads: CASSLLGRSVNSPLHF. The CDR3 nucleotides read TGTGCCAGCAGCTTATTAGGGAGGAGTGTTAATTCACCCCTCCACTTT.

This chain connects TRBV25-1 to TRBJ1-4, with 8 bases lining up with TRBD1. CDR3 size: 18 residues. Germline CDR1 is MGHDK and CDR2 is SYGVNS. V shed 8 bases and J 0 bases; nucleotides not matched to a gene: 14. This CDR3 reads CASQRTGGLVATNEKLFF. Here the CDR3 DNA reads TGTGCCAGCCAAAGAACAGGGGGATTAGTAGCAACTAATGAAAAACTGTTTTTT.

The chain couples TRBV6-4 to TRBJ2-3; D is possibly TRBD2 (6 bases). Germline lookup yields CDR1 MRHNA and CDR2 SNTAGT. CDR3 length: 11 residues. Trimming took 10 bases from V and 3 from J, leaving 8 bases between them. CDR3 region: CATGTTDTQYF. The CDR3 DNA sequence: TGTGCCACCGGGACTACAGATACGCAGTATTTT.

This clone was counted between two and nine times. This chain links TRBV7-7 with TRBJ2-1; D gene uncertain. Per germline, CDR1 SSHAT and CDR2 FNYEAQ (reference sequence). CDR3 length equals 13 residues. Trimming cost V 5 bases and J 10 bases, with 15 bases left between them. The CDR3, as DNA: TGTGCCAGCAGCCCTCGACTTGACGGGGAGCAGTTCTTC. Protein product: CASSPRLDGEQFF.

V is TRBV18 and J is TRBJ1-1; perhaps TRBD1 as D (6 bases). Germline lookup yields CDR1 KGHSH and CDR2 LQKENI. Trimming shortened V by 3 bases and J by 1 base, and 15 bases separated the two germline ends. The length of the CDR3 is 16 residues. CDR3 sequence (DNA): TGTGCCAGCTCACCGGACCCGGGGGCCCGGAACACTGAAGCTTTCTTT. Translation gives CASSPDPGARNTEAFF.

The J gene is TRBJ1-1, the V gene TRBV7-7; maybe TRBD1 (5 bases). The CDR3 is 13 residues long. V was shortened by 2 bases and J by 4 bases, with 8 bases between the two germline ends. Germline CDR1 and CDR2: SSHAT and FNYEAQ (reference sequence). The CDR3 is CASSLRGGTEAFF. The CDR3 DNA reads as TGTGCCAGCAGCTTAAGGGGAGGCACTGAAGCTTTCTTT.